This is a list of T cell receptor beta chains from one sample in a study of T-cell memory formation after mild COVID-19. TCRdb reprocessed the 5' RACE reads via MiXCR and lists one record per CDR3 protein. The sample consists of more than 350,000 distinct CDR3 sequences, about a sixth of them appearing once. Sequencing was done on a sample of PBMCs or a T cell subset sorted from them (not recorded which). These receptors were taken from a man aged 18 to 29 who had mild COVID-19 (a few samples of this study predate the infection). Cell type and time point are not known. CDR3s include the opening cysteine and the closing phenylalanine or tryptophan. A D gene is named only where the DNA matches it firmly. A clone size is listed for some rows: how often the clone was seen (once, few, many), or a class if it is expanded.

D gene	clone size	V gene	J gene	CDR3 protein	CDR3 DNA
TRBD1	-	TRBV6-5	TRBJ2-3	CASSYPPSPGQGDTQYF	TGTGCCAGCAGTTACCCACCATCGCCGGGACAGGGAGATACGCAGTATTTT
TRBD1	-	TRBV7-9	TRBJ1-2	CASSLGAGTGDFDYGYTF	TGTGCCAGCAGCTTAGGTGCCGGGACAGGGGATTTCGACTATGGCTACACCTTC
-	-	TRBV5-1	TRBJ1-4	CASSPRATNEKLFF	TGCGCCAGCAGCCCGAGGGCAACTAATGAAAAACTGTTTTTT
-	-	TRBV6-6	TRBJ1-4	CASSSHTDEKLFF	TGTGCCAGCAGTTCCCACACGGATGAAAAACTGTTTTTT
-	few	TRBV12-3/TRBV12-4	TRBJ2-7	CASSIGDVSYEQYF	TGTGCCAGCAGTATCGGAGACGTCTCCTACGAGCAGTACTTC
-	few	TRBV7-2	TRBJ2-3	CASSARYSTDTQYF	TGTGCCAGCAGCGCACGATACAGCACAGATACGCAGTATTTT
-	many	TRBV5-1	TRBJ2-3	CASTDRLVFTDTQYF	TGCGCCAGCACGGATCGACTAGTCTTCACAGATACGCAGTATTTT
-	-	TRBV4-3	TRBJ2-1	CASSQQGGPLNEQFF	TGCGCCAGCAGCCAACAGGGGGGACCCCTCAATGAGCAGTTCTTC
-	few	TRBV4-3	TRBJ1-2	CASSPLDAGLSYGYTF	TGCGCCAGCAGCCCCCTCGATGCGGGGTTGTCCTATGGCTACACCTTC
TRBD2	-	TRBV12-3/TRBV12-4	TRBJ2-7	CASRGERGYEQYF	TGTGCCAGCAGGGGGGAGCGGGGCTACGAGCAGTACTTC
-	-	TRBV7-2	TRBJ1-2	CASSLGAGRDGYTF	TGTGCCAGCAGCTTAGGGGCAGGGAGAGATGGCTACACCTTC
-	-	TRBV3-1	TRBJ2-3	CASSQQTGADTQYF	TGTGCCAGCAGCCAACAGACGGGGGCCGATACGCAGTATTTT
-	few	TRBV20-1	TRBJ1-1	CSARGPGATEAFF	TGCAGTGCTAGAGGCCCGGGGGCGACTGAAGCTTTCTTT
-	-	TRBV9	TRBJ1-1	CASSDPAGEGGAEAFF	TGTGCCAGCAGCGACCCAGCGGGGGAGGGGGGGGCTGAAGCTTTCTTT
TRBD1	-	TRBV12-3/TRBV12-4	TRBJ1-6	CASTEGALRVSPLHF	TGTGCCAGCACAGAGGGGGCGTTGAGAGTCTCACCCCTCCACTTT
-	-	TRBV15	TRBJ1-5	CATSRRTDDSPQHF	TGTGCCACCAGCAGACGGACGGACGATTCGCCCCAGCATTTT
TRBD1	-	TRBV7-9	TRBJ2-1	CASSLGGGLSNEQFF	TGTGCCAGCAGCTTAGGAGGGGGCTTATCCAATGAGCAGTTCTTC
TRBD2	few	TRBV14	TRBJ2-1	CASSPRLGLAAFSSYNEQFF	TGTGCCAGCAGCCCTCGTCTCGGACTAGCGGCCTTTAGCTCCTACAATGAGCAGTTCTTC
-	-	TRBV7-9	TRBJ2-7	CAGGRRDYEQYF	TGTGCCGGGGGACGCCGCGACTACGAGCAGTACTTC
TRBD2	few	TRBV5-1	TRBJ2-7	CASSLRVAQGLAWYEQYF	TGCGCCAGCAGCTTACGAGTGGCCCAGGGACTAGCTTGGTACGAGCAGTACTTC
TRBD2	-	TRBV4-2	TRBJ2-7	CASSQDPWSGGASYEQYF	TGTGCCAGCAGCCAAGATCCGTGGAGCGGGGGGGCCTCCTACGAGCAGTACTTC
-	once	TRBV7-9	TRBJ1-1	CASSFGGGGRTEAFF	TGTGCCAGCAGCTTTGGTGGTGGGGGGCGAACTGAAGCTTTCTTT
TRBD1	-	TRBV3-1	TRBJ2-1	CASSHPRQGAYEQFF	TGTGCCAGCAGCCATCCTAGACAGGGGGCCTATGAGCAGTTCTTC
TRBD1	few	TRBV5-1	TRBJ1-6	CASSLGDRNSPLHF	TGCGCCAGCAGCTTGGGGGACAGAAATTCACCCCTCCACTTT
-	-	TRBV20-1	TRBJ2-5	CSARDTGREETQYF	TGCAGTGCTAGAGATACAGGGCGGGAAGAGACCCAGTACTTC
-	-	TRBV11-2	TRBJ2-5	CASSWRSYQETQYF	TGTGCCAGCAGCTGGCGGTCGTACCAAGAGACCCAGTACTTC
-	-	TRBV14	TRBJ2-5	CASSQVQLRLLQETQYF	TGTGCCAGCAGCCAAGTACAGCTCAGGCTACTCCAAGAGACCCAGTACTTC
-	-	TRBV20-1	TRBJ1-1	CSARGISESEAFF	TGCAGTGCTAGAGGGATTTCGGAGTCTGAAGCTTTCTTT
-	many	TRBV11-2	TRBJ2-5	CASRLKAWASPQETQYF	TGTGCCAGCAGACTAAAAGCATGGGCGTCTCCGCAAGAGACCCAGTACTTC
-	-	TRBV5-1	TRBJ2-5	CASSLEVTTGQETQYF	TGCGCCAGCAGCTTGGAAGTTACCACAGGTCAAGAGACCCAGTACTTC
TRBD1	few	TRBV9	TRBJ1-1	CASSSSGGMNTEAFF	TGTGCCAGCAGCTCCTCAGGGGGAATGAACACTGAAGCTTTCTTT
TRBD1	few	TRBV7-2	TRBJ1-5	CASSPGQGKYQPQHF	TGTGCCAGCAGCCCGGGACAGGGGAAATATCAGCCCCAGCATTTT
TRBD2	few	TRBV7-2	TRBJ2-1	CASSPHGGGSYNEQFF	TGTGCCAGCAGCCCCCACGGGGGGGGATCCTACAATGAGCAGTTCTTC
TRBD2	few	TRBV30	TRBJ2-7	CASTPSLAGNYAEQYF	TGTGCCAGTACCCCCTCCCTAGCGGGGAATTATGCCGAGCAGTACTTC
-	few	TRBV7-9	TRBJ2-1	CASSLGTGHNEQFF	TGTGCCAGCAGCTTGGGTACGGGGCACAATGAGCAGTTCTTC
TRBD1	few	TRBV3-1	TRBJ1-6	CASSRRGTGSSNSPLHF	TGTGCCAGCAGCCGAAGAGGGACAGGGAGTTCTAATTCACCCCTCCACTTT
-	few	TRBV4-3	TRBJ1-5	CASSPLQGNQPQHF	TGCGCCAGCAGCCCCCTACAGGGCAATCAGCCCCAGCATTTT
-	-	TRBV7-9	TRBJ1-1	CASSLAGTRGTEAFF	TGTGCCAGCAGCTTAGCTGGGACCAGAGGCACTGAAGCTTTCTTT
-	few	TRBV5-5	TRBJ2-7	CASSSLPPGKYEQYF	TGTGCCAGCAGCTCCCTGCCCCCCGGGAAGTACGAGCAGTACTTC
TRBD2	many	TRBV29-1	TRBJ2-3	CSVDPAGGPTDTQYF	TGCAGCGTTGACCCCGCGGGGGGGCCGACAGATACGCAGTATTTT
-	many	TRBV5-1	TRBJ2-2	CASSIRAAYTGELFF	TGCGCCAGCAGCATTCGAGCCGCTTACACCGGGGAGCTGTTTTTT
TRBD1	-	TRBV7-3	TRBJ2-3	CASSQGQETDTQYF	TGTGCCAGCAGCCAAGGACAGGAGACAGATACGCAGTATTTT
-	few	TRBV11-2	TRBJ2-1	CASSSAPGVPHEQFF	TGTGCCAGCAGCTCCGCACCAGGCGTACCCCATGAGCAGTTCTTC
-	-	TRBV7-2	TRBJ1-2	CASSLAGAFGYTF	TGTGCCAGCAGCTTGGCGGGGGCATTTGGCTACACCTTC
-	few	TRBV27	TRBJ2-7	CASSWDLTYEQYF	TGTGCCAGCAGTTGGGATCTTACCTACGAGCAGTACTTC